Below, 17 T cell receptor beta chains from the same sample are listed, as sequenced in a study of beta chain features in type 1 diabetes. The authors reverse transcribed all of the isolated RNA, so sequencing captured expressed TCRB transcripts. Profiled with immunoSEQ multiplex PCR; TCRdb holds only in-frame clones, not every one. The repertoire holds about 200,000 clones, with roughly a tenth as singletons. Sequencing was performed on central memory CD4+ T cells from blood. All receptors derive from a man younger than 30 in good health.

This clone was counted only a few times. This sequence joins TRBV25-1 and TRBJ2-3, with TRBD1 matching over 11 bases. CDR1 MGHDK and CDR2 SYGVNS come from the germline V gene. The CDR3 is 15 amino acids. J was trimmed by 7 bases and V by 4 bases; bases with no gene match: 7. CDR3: CASSVGTGGWYTQYF. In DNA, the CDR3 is TGTGCCAGCAGTGTGGGGACAGGGGGTTGGTATACGCAGTATTTT.

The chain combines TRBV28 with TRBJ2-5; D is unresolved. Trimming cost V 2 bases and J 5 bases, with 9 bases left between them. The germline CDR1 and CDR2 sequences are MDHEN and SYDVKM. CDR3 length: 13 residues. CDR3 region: CASSLIGWETQYF. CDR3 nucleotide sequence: TGTGCCAGCAGTTTAATTGGATGGGAGACCCAGTACTTC.

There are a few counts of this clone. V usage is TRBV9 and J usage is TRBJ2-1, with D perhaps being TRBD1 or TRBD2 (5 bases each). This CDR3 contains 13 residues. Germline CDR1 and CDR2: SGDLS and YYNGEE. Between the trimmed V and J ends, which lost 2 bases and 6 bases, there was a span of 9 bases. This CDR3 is CASSVGRVNEQFF. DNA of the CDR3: TGTGCCAGCAGCGTGGGACGCGTCAATGAGCAGTTCTTC. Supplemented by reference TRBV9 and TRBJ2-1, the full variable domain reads DSGVTQTPKHLITATGQRVTLRCSPRSGDLSVYWYQQSLDQGLQFLIQYYNGEERAKGNILERFSAQQFPDLHSELNLSSLELGDSALYFCASSVGRVNEQFFGPGTRLTVL.

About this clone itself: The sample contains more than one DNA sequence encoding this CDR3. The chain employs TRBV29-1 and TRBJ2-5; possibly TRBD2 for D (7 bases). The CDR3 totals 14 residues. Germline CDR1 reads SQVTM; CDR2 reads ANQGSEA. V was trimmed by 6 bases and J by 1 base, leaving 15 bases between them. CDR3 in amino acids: CSVGGGASQETQYF. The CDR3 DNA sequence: TGCAGCGTGGGGGGGGGCGCATCCCAAGAGACCCAGTACTTC.

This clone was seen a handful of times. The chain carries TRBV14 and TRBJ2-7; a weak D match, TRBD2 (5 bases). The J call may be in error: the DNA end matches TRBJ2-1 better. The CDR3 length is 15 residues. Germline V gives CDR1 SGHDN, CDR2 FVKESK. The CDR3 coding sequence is TGTGCCAGCAGCCAAGTTAAGCGGACCGCCAATGAGCAGTTCTTC. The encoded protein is CASSQVKRTANEQFF.

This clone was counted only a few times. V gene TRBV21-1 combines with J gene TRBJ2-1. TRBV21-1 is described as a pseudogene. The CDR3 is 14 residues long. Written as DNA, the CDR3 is TGTGCCAGCAGCAAAGTCTCGGGCGTCAATGAGCAGTTCTTC. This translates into CASSKVSGVNEQFF.

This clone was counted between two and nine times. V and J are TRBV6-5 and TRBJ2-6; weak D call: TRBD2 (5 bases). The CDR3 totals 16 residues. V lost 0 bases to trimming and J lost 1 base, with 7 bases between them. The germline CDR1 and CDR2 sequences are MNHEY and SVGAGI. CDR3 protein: CASSYSTGSGANVLTF. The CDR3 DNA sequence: TGTGCCAGCAGTTACTCGACGGGGTCTGGGGCCAACGTCCTGACTTTC.

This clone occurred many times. CDR3 region: CASSLDGHNEKLFF. For the CDR3, the DNA is TGCGCCAGCAGCTTGGACGGCCACAATGAAAAACTGTTTTTT. The V gene is TRBV5-1, the J gene TRBJ1-4; D unresolved. V was clipped by 0 bases and J by 5 bases, with 8 bases between them. This CDR3 region has 14 residues. Germline V gene sequence: CDR1 SGHRS, CDR2 YFSETQ.

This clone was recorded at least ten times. CDR3 nucleotides: TGTGCCAGCAGCTCCCTCGGACTAGCGGGAGAGTACAATGAGCAGTTCTTC. Its protein is CASSSLGLAGEYNEQFF. The V call is TRBV5-4, the J call TRBJ2-1; 13 bases fit TRBD2. V lost 3 bases and J lost 4; bases outside the gene matches: 7. The V gene's germline CDR1 is SGHNT and CDR2 YYREEE (reference sequence). The CDR3 is 17 amino acids.

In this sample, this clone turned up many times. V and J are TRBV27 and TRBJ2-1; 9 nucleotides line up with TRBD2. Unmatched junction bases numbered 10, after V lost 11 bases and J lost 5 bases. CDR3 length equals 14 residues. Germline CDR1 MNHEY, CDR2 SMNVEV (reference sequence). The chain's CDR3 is CAGWREGPDNEQFF. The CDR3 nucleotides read TGTGCCGGATGGCGGGAGGGCCCGGACAATGAGCAGTTCTTC.

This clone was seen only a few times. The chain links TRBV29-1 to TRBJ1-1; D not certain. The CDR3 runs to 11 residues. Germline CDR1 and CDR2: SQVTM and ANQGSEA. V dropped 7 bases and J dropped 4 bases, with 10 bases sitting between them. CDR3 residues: CSASSGTEAFF. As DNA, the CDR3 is TGCAGCGCCTCAAGTGGCACTGAAGCTTTCTTT.

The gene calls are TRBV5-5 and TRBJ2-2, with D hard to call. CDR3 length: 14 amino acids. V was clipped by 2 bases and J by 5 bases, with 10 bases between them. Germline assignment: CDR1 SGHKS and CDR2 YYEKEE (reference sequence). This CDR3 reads CASSFSRDTGELFF. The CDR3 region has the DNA TGTGCCAGCAGCTTCAGCAGAGATACCGGGGAGCTGTTTTTT.

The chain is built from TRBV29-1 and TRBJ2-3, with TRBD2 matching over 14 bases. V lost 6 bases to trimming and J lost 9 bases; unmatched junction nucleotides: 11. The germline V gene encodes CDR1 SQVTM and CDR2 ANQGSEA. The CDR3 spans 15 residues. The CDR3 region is CSVKGLAGDWWTQYF. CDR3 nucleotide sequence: TGCAGCGTGAAGGGACTAGCGGGGGATTGGTGGACGCAGTATTTT.

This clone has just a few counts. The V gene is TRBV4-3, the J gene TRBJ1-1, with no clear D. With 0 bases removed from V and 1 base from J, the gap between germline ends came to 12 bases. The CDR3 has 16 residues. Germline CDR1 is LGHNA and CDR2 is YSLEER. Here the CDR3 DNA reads TGCGCCAGCAGCCAAGATCGGGTCAGATCGAACACTGAAGCTTTCTTT. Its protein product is CASSQDRVRSNTEAFF.

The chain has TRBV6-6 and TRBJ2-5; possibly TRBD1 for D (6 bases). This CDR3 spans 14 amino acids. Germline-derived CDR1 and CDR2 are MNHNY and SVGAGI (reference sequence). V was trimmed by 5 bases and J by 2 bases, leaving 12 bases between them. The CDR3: CASSRTAMQETQYF. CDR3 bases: TGTGCCAGCAGTCGGACAGCTATGCAAGAGACCCAGTACTTC.

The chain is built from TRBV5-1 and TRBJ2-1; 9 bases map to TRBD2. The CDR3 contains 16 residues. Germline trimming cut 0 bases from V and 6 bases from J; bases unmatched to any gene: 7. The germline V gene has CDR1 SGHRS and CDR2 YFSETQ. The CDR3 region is CASSLVGGRAANEQFF. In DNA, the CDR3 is TGCGCCAGCAGCTTGGTAGGCGGGAGGGCTGCCAATGAGCAGTTCTTC.

DNA for the CDR3: TGTGCCAGCAGCTTAGCACCTAGCGGGGGGGTGTACGAGCAGTACTTC. It yields the protein CASSLAPSGGVYEQYF. The rearrangement uses TRBV7-2 and TRBJ2-7; 12 positions match TRBD2. Losses at the gene ends were 0 bases for V and 4 bases for J; bases not matched to a gene: 4. The CDR3 covers 16 residues. Germline V CDR1 and CDR2: SGHTA, FQGNSA.